This TCR beta chain was retrieved from a study of blood T cell repertoires in COVID-19. For the study at large: There were acute and convalescent COVID-19 samples, and they came from the United States, Italy and Spain.

Profiled with immunoSEQ multiplex PCR; TCRdb holds only in-frame clones, not every one. The table lists about 68,000 clones, approximately 79% of them singletons. Germline CDR1 is SNHLY and CDR2 is FYNNEI. The CDR3 spans 14 residues. The V and J ends lost 7 bases and 2 bases respectively, with 13 bases between them. The sequence was obtained from a woman aged 45-65 years with acute or convalescent COVID-19. Material: peripheral blood. This chain links TRBV2 with TRBJ2-3; weak D call: TRBD2 (6 bases). The CDR3 region is CASMWTTPTDTQYF. CDR3 nucleotide sequence: TGTGCCAGCATGTGGACTACTCCCACAGATACGCAGTATTTT.